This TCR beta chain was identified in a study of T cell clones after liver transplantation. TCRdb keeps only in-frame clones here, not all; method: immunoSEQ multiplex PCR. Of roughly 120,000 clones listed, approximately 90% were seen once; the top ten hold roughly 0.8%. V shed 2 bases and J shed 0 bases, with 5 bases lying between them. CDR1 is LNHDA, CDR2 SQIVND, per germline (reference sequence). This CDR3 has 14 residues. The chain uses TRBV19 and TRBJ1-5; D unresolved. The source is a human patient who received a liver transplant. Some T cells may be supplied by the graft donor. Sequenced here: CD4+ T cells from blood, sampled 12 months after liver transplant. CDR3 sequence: CASSIQDSNQPQHF. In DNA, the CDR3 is TGTGCCAGTAGTATACAGGATAGCAATCAGCCCCAGCATTTT.